This T cell receptor (beta chain) comes out of a study of CD8 T cells in ankylosing spondylitis. General study results and limits: The study identified a TCR beta motif of roughly eight highly homologous variants that appeared characteristic of ankylosing spondylitis blood.

Per the germline V gene, CDR1 is SGHRS and CDR2 is YFSETQ. Trimming took 4 bases from V and 3 from J, leaving 17 bases between them. CDR3 size: 15 residues. A remark on this clonotype: The antigen remains unidentified.

Each CDR3 protein gets one entry after TCRdb re-called the 5' RACE reads with MiXCR. The repertoire consists of around 540,000 distinct CDR3 sequences, with roughly 12% occurring once and the leading ten covering approximately 6.2%. The receptor's source is a male donor with ankylosing spondylitis. The J gene is TRBJ2-7, the V gene TRBV5-1; a weak D match, TRBD2 (5 bases). Sequenced: blood, either unsorted or a sorted T cell fraction (not recorded which). The chain's CDR3 is CASSPFWRSFYEQYV. CDR3 sequence (DNA): TGCGCCAGCAGCCCCTTTTGGAGGAGCTTCTACGAGCAGTACGTC.